Given below is one T cell receptor beta chain in context. What it binds is not known. This record belongs to a study of cytomegalovirus exposure and HLA in healthy donors. Study details: An earlier analysis identified some 110 million unique TCR beta sequences in about 200 million T cells. Tens of millions of unique TCRs from HLA-typed donors made up an early data release.

Deletions cut 3 bases from V and 4 bases from J, with 20 bases between. The CDR3 contains 17 residues. Germline V gene sequence: CDR1 KGHSH, CDR2 LQKENI. Researchers ran the PCR with 60 Vbeta and 13 Jbeta primers. Assay: immunoSEQ multiplex PCR; the TCRdb copy retains only in-frame clones and omits some. The table lists some 150,000 clones, 80% to 85% of them singletons. Study results and limitations: Equally common other TCR beta chains were less clonally expanded than HLA-associated ones, a later analysis found.

The genes are TRBV18 and TRBJ2-3, with D possibly being TRBD2 (7 bases). Sequencing was performed on PBMCs. This TCR was recovered from a young woman in good health and CMV-seronegative. The CDR3 region has the DNA TGTGCCAGCTCACCGCCTCCGGTGGGGGGGCGCTCAGATACGCAGTATTTT. Residues: CASSPPPVGGRSDTQYF.